The 24 T cell receptor beta chains presented below share a single source sample, sequenced in a study of T cell responses to AZD1222 COVID-19 vaccine. Repertoires were generated with immunoSEQ multiplex PCR, while TCRdb's copy carries only in-frame clones and drops some. The sample carries about 120,000 clones, over 85% recorded once. Specimen: peripheral blood, collected on day 0 of AZD1222 vaccination. All receptors derive from an adult in good health.

This sequence joins TRBV7-9 and TRBJ2-2, with 8 positions matching TRBD2. V shed 5 bases and J 2 bases; nucleotides not matched to a gene: 10. CDR1 and CDR2 from the germline V gene are SEHNR and FQNEAQ (reference sequence). The CDR3 extends over 17 amino acids. The CDR3 sequence is CASSPRGREGNTGELFF. In nucleotides, the CDR3 is TGTGCCAGCAGCCCAAGGGGCCGGGAGGGAAACACCGGGGAGCTGTTTTTT.

V usage is TRBV28 and J usage is TRBJ1-2; unclear D gene. The CDR3 covers 11 residues. Germline V gene sequence: CDR1 MDHEN, CDR2 SYDVKM. The V end lost 5 bases, the J end lost 5 bases, and 6 bases lay between the germline ends. CDR3 protein: CASSPRYGYTF. The CDR3 nucleotides read TGTGCCAGCAGTCCTCGGTATGGCTACACCTTC.

The rearrangement uses TRBV19 and TRBJ2-1; D may be TRBD1 (6 bases). Germline lookup yields CDR1 LNHDA and CDR2 SQIVND (reference sequence). CDR3 length equals 15 residues. Trimming cost V 5 bases and J 4 bases, with 15 bases left between them. CDR3 residues: CASSYSGHLYNEQFF. The CDR3 bases are TGTGCCAGTAGTTACTCGGGACACCTATACAATGAGCAGTTCTTC.

This clone occurred once. This chain joins TRBV7-3 and TRBJ1-6; D possibly corresponds to TRBD1 (6 bases). Looked up from germline, CDR1 is SGHTA and CDR2 is FQGTGA. This CDR3 comprises 14 residues. Trimming shortened V by 5 bases and J by 10 bases, and 15 bases separated the two germline ends. The CDR3: CASSVQGVGSPLHF. The CDR3 nucleotides are TGTGCCAGCAGCGTACAGGGTGTGGGATCACCCCTCCACTTT.

This clone has a single count. The chain employs TRBV11-3 and TRBJ1-5; a possible D gene is TRBD1 (5 bases). Per germline, CDR1 SGHNT and CDR2 YENEEA. Trimming stripped 1 base from V and 9 bases from J, with 10 bases between. The CDR3 spans 13 residues. CDR3 amino acids: CASSLAQGPPQHF. The CDR3 nucleotides read TGTGCCAGCAGCTTAGCGCAGGGCCCGCCCCAGCATTTT.

V and J are TRBV12-5 and TRBJ1-5, with unresolved D. With 8 bases removed from V and 0 bases from J, the gap between germline ends came to 14 bases. Germline V gives CDR1 LGHNT, CDR2 FRNRAP. CDR3 size: 15 residues. CDR3 region: CASQRRSNSNQPQHF. For the CDR3, the DNA is TGTGCTAGTCAGAGGCGGTCTAATAGCAATCAGCCCCAGCATTTT.

This clone came up once. The junction departs from the called germline gene at one end, perhaps through a read error. The V gene is TRBV7-7, the J gene TRBJ2-2, with a weak D call TRBD1 (5 bases). The CDR3 contains 16 residues. Germline V lookup: CDR1 SSHAT, CDR2 FNYEAQ (reference sequence). CDR3: CASSLGALLNTGELFF. The DNA of the CDR3 is TGTGCTAGCAGCTTAGGGGCTCTACTAAACACCGGGGAGCTGTTTTTT.

This chain joins TRBV7-2 and TRBJ1-4; a possible D gene is TRBD1 (6 bases). The CDR3 consists of 15 residues. With 2 bases removed from V and 9 bases from J, the gap between germline ends came to 16 bases. Germline V gene sequence: CDR1 SGHTA, CDR2 FQGNSA. The DNA of the CDR3 is TGTGCCAGCAGCTTAAGTGGTGGGGGCTTTAAAAAACTGTTTTTT. Translated: CASSLSGGGFKKLFF.

The chain carries TRBV5-4 and TRBJ2-7, with D possibly being TRBD1 (5 bases). There are 13 residues in the CDR3. V gave up 3 bases and J gave up 2 bases, with 9 bases separating them. Germline loops: CDR1 SGHNT, CDR2 YYREEE (reference sequence). The CDR3 region has the DNA TGTGCCAGCAGCTGGGGCCAGGCCTACGAGCAGTACTTC. Residues: CASSWGQAYEQYF. Together with reference TRBV5-4 and TRBJ2-7, the CDR3 gives the full variable domain: ETGVTQSPTHLIKTRGQQVTLRCSSQSGHNTVSWYQQALGQGPQFIFQYYREEENGRGNFPPRFSGLQFPNYSSELNVNALELDDSALYLCASSWGQAYEQYFGPGTRLTVT.

The CDR3 sequence: CASSTNNEQFF. Here the CDR3 DNA reads TGTGCCAGCAGCACCAACAATGAGCAGTTCTTC. The genes are TRBV9 and TRBJ2-1; D remains ambiguous. Germline CDR1 reads SGDLS; CDR2 reads YYNGEE. The CDR3 runs 11 residues. V lost 4 bases and J lost 5, with 4 bases in between.

The V call is TRBV7-9, the J call TRBJ2-2; D may be TRBD2 (6 bases). This CDR3 spans 11 amino acids. CDR1 SEHNR and CDR2 FQNEAQ come from the germline V gene (reference sequence). Deletions cut 10 bases from V and 3 bases from J, with 6 bases between. The CDR3 region has the DNA TGTGCCAAGCGGGACACCGGGGAGCTGTTTTTT. Protein: CAKRDTGELFF.

This clone was observed a few times. The chain has TRBV3-1 (or the pseudogene TRBV3-2) and TRBJ1-5; 7 nucleotides agree with TRBD1. The CDR3 totals 14 residues. Germline V gene data show CDR1 as LGHDT and CDR2 as YNNKEL (reference sequence). Germline trimming cut 4 bases from V and 9 bases from J; bases unmatched to any gene: 9. The chain's CDR3 is CASSLGQTGAPQHF. CDR3 sequence (DNA): TGTGCCAGCAGCCTGGGACAGACTGGAGCGCCCCAGCATTTT.

J is TRBJ1-5 and V is TRBV10-2, with a weak D call TRBD1 (6 bases). The germline V and J ends were trimmed by 5 bases and 5 bases, with 13 bases remaining between them. The CDR3 contains 14 residues. The germline V gene has CDR1 WSHSY and CDR2 SAAADI. The CDR3, as DNA: TGCGCCAGCAGTCCCCAGGGGATGGATCAGCCCCAGCATTTT. As protein: CASSPQGMDQPQHF.

The chain uses TRBV13 and TRBJ2-5, with 8 bases aligning to TRBD1. The CDR3 spans 15 residues. Germline V gene data show CDR1 as PRHDT and CDR2 as FYEKMQ (reference sequence). V was clipped by 5 bases and J by 6 bases; unmatched bases: 11. CDR3 nucleotides: TGTGCCAGCAGCCGCTATAGACAGGGGAAGAAGACCCAGTACTTC. This codes for CASSRYRQGKKTQYF. The full variable domain, with the rest looked up from reference TRBV13 and TRBJ2-5, is AAGVIQSPRHLIKEKRETATLKCYPIPRHDTVYWYQQGPGQDPQFLISFYEKMQSDKGSIPDRFSAQQFSDYHSELNMSSLELGDSALYFCASSRYRQGKKTQYFGPGTRLLVL.

The chain couples TRBV5-1 to TRBJ1-6, with a possible D match to TRBD1 (5 bases). The germline CDR1 and CDR2 sequences are SGHRS and YFSETQ. This CDR3 spans 15 amino acids. V was cut by 0 bases and J by 4 bases, with 8 bases left in between. CDR3 loop: CASSLDSGYNSPLHF. In DNA, the CDR3 is TGCGCCAGCAGCTTGGATTCAGGGTATAATTCACCCCTCCACTTT. Supplemented by reference TRBV5-1 and TRBJ1-6, the full variable domain reads KAGVTQTPRYLIKTRGQQVTLSCSPISGHRSVSWYQQTPGQGLQFLFEYFSETQRNKGNFPGRFSGRQFSNSRSEMNVSTLELGDSALYLCASSLDSGYNSPLHFGNGTRLTVT.

This chain connects TRBV5-1 to TRBJ1-3; TRBD1 might be the D (5 bases). The CDR3 sequence is 14 residues long. Deletions cut 0 bases from V and 5 bases from J, with 9 bases between. Looked up from germline, CDR1 is SGHRS and CDR2 is YFSETQ. CDR3 bases: TGCGCCAGCAGCTTGGAGGGGCTGAGAAACACCATATATTTT. Its protein product is CASSLEGLRNTIYF.

J is TRBJ2-1 and V is TRBV2, with 8 bases lining up with TRBD2. J was trimmed by 4 bases and V by 6 bases; bases with no gene match: 8. The CDR3 is 15 amino acids. Germline CDR1 and CDR2: SNHLY and FYNNEI. In nucleotides, the CDR3 is TGTGCCAGCAGGAGCCCGGGAGGGGGTTACAATGAGCAGTTCTTC. Translated, it gives CASRSPGGGYNEQFF.

This chain joins TRBV7-9 and TRBJ2-3; D is unresolved. The V gene's germline CDR1 is SEHNR and CDR2 FQNEAQ (reference sequence). V shed 3 bases and J shed 2 bases, with 12 bases lying between them. The CDR3 contains 15 residues. The chain's CDR3 is CASSLVSGNTDTQYF. The CDR3, as DNA: TGTGCCAGCAGCTTGGTCTCGGGCAACACAGATACGCAGTATTTT.

The chain joins TRBV5-1 to TRBJ2-7; D is perhaps TRBD1 (5 bases). V was shortened by 5 bases and J by 6 bases, with 18 bases between the two germline ends. This CDR3 has 14 residues. Germline loops: CDR1 SGHRS, CDR2 YFSETQ. The CDR3 DNA sequence: TGCGCCAGCAGTTGGATAACAGGAGTGAGCGAGCAGTACTTC. This codes for CASSWITGVSEQYF.

The V call is TRBV14, the J call TRBJ1-3; no reliable D call. Germline V gene lookup returns CDR1 SGHDN and CDR2 FVKESK. Trimming removed 8 bases at V and 4 bases at J, with 24 bases between. This CDR3 has 17 residues. CDR3 DNA sequence: TGTGCCAGCTCCGGTCGGACCCCAACCAGAGGGGGAAACACCATATATTTT. This sequence encodes CASSGRTPTRGGNTIYF.

This clone has a handful of counts. The chain combines TRBV5-5 with TRBJ1-6; 9 bases line up with TRBD1. J gave up 6 bases and V 2 bases, and 3 bases lay outside the gene matches. This CDR3 region has 15 residues. CDR1 and CDR2 (germline): SGHKS, YYEKEE (reference sequence). In DNA, the CDR3 is TGTGCCAGCAGCTTCCCGGGACAGGGTAATTCACCCCTCCACTTT. It codes for CASSFPGQGNSPLHF.

The rearrangement links TRBV28 to TRBJ2-7; 7 nucleotides agree with TRBD1. V lost 5 bases to trimming and J lost 4 bases; unmatched junction nucleotides: 8. Per the germline V gene, CDR1 is MDHEN and CDR2 is SYDVKM. The CDR3 runs 14 residues. CDR3 sequence: CASSPQGDRYEQYF. The CDR3 DNA sequence: TGTGCCAGCAGTCCCCAGGGGGATAGATACGAGCAGTACTTC.

This clone was counted a few times. V is TRBV5-1 and J is TRBJ1-2, with TRBD1 matching over 8 bases. In germline, CDR1 is SGHRS, CDR2 YFSETQ. Trimming at V came to 0 bases and at J to 7 bases, leaving 11 bases not matched to a gene. The CDR3 spans 16 residues. The CDR3 here is CASSLGPGPGGRGYTF. The CDR3 DNA reads as TGCGCCAGCAGCTTGGGCCCCGGTCCAGGGGGCCGTGGCTACACCTTC.

J is TRBJ1-1 and V is TRBV7-2; D may be TRBD1 (5 bases). Germline values: CDR1 SGHTA, CDR2 FQGNSA. The length of the CDR3 is 15 residues. The V end lost 7 bases, the J end lost 0 bases, and 15 bases lay between the germline ends. CDR3 DNA: TGTGCCAGCACCCCATGGGGGGGAATGAACACTGAAGCTTTCTTT. Its translation: CASTPWGGMNTEAFF. Based on the CDR3 plus reference TRBV7-2 and TRBJ1-1, the full variable domain is GAGVSQSPSNKVTEKGKDVELRCDPISGHTALYWYRQSLGQGLEFLIYFQGNSAPDKSGLPSDRFSAERTGGSVSTLTIQRTQQEDSAVYLCASTPWGGMNTEAFFGQGTRLTVV.